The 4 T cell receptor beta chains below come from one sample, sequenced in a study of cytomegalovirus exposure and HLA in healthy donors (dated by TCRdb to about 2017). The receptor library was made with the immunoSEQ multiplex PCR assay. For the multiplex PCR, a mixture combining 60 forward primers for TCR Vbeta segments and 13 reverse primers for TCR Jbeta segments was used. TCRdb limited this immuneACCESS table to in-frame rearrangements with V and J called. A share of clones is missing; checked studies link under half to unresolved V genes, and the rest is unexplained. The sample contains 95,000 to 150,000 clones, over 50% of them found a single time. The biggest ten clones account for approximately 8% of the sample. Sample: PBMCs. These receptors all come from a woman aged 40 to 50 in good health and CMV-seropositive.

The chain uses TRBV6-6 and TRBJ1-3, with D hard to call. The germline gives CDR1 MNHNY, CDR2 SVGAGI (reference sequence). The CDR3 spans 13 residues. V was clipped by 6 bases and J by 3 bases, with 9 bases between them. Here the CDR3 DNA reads TGTGCCAGCAGAGGAGGCTTTGGAAACACCATATATTTT. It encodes CASRGGFGNTIYF.

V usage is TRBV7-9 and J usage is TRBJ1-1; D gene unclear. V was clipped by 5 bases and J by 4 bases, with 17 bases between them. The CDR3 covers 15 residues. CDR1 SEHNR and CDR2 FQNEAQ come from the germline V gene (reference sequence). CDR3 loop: CASSLRSGTGTEAFF. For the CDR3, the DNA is TGTGCCAGCAGCCTCAGAAGCGGTACGGGCACTGAAGCTTTCTTT.

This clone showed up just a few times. CDR3 sequence reads: CASSISSGRARDEQYF. The CDR3 region has the DNA TGTGCCAGTAGTATATCCAGCGGGAGGGCCCGGGACGAGCAGTACTTC. The V and J genes are TRBV19 and TRBJ2-7, with 10 bases that match TRBD2. V shed 2 bases and J 5 bases; nucleotides not matched to a gene: 9. The germline gives CDR1 LNHDA, CDR2 SQIVND (reference sequence). The length of the CDR3 is 16 residues.

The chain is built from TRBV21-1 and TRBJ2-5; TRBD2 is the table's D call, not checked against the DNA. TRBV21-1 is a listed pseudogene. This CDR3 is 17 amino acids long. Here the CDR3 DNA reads TGTGCCAGCAGCAAGCCCGCACTAGCGGGGGGAGGGGAGACCCAGTACTTC. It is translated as CASSKPALAGGGETQYF.